This T cell receptor (beta chain) was obtained from a study of blood T cell repertoires in COVID-19. The CDR3 contains 13 residues. V was clipped by 0 bases and J by 9 bases; unmatched bases: 2. CDR1 and CDR2 from the germline V gene are MRHNA and SNTAGT. Participants were aged about 18 to 90 years, lived in under 30 US areas, and enrolled virtually. Exposed participants came across a COVID-19 case within 2 weeks before study entry. This clone was found once. Per the study methods: Amplification with reference gene primers provided the estimates of nucleated cell counts. TCRdb keeps only in-frame clones here, not all; method: immunoSEQ multiplex PCR. That table supplies the V and J calls and clone size; D and trimming were determined from the DNA. This table holds hundreds of thousands of clones, 85% found once.

The TCR sequence derives from a woman between 25 and 40 years old who had been exposed to COVID-19. Sequenced input: PBMCs or T cells enriched from blood (not recorded which). This chain uses TRBV6-4 with TRBJ2-1, with TRBD1 matching 7 bases. The DNA for the CDR3 is TGTGCCAGCAGTGACTCAGGGGGCGGTGAGCAGTTCTTC. Translated: CASSDSGGGEQFF.